The 29 T cell receptor beta chains reported below all come from one sample, sequenced in a study of Graves' ophthalmopathy and Graves' hyperthyroidism. Beta-chain TCR CDR3 regions were amplified from RNA transcripts. RT-PCR was first run with HTBI primers, then multiplex PCR in a second round. Each CDR3 protein is one row after TCRdb ran MiXCR on the multiplex PCR reads. The sample records about 57,000 distinct CDR3 sequences, approximately 45% being singletons. The sample taken for sequencing was peripheral blood. The receptors come from an adult woman with Graves' ophthalmopathy.

At least ten counts were recorded for this clonotype. The V and J genes are TRBV9 and TRBJ1-2, with D possibly TRBD1 on 5 matching bases. The CDR3 runs to 15 residues. V dropped 3 bases and J dropped 8 bases, with 20 bases sitting between them. Germline assignment: CDR1 SGDLS and CDR2 YYNGEE. The CDR3 spells CASSEDTHPTGGYTF. The CDR3 DNA follows: TGTGCCAGCAGCGAGGACACCCACCCCACTGGGGGCTACACCTTC.

This sequence joins TRBV19 and TRBJ1-1; D perhaps matches TRBD1 (5 bases). CDR1 is LNHDA and CDR2 is SQIVND in the germline V gene (reference sequence). Deletions cut 4 bases from V and 5 bases from J, with 17 bases between. The CDR3 is made up of 15 amino acids. As DNA, the CDR3 is TGTGCCAGTAGTAATTTCGGGACTGGGAGGACTGAAGCTTTCTTT. Its protein is CASSNFGTGRTEAFF.

The chain has TRBV10-3 and TRBJ1-2, with D possibly matching TRBD1 (5 bases). The germline V gene encodes CDR1 ENHRY and CDR2 SYGVKD. The CDR3 covers 14 residues. V shed 9 bases and J shed 7 bases, with 21 bases lying between them. CDR3 DNA: TGTGCCATAAAGGACATCTCCAGTTCGGGTGGCTACACCTTC. Translation: CAIKDISSSGGYTF.

The chain recombines TRBV29-1 with TRBJ2-1; TRBD1 aligns across 9 bases. This CDR3 spans 12 amino acids. The V segment lost 8 bases and the J segment 15 bases; nucleotides outside the gene matches: 14. Germline V gene lookup returns CDR1 SQVTM and CDR2 ANQGSEA. In DNA form, the CDR3 reads TGCAGCCATACGGGACAGGGAAATGTGGGGTTCTTC. This sequence encodes CSHTGQGNVGFF.

The genes are TRBV24-1 and TRBJ2-2, with D unclear. Germline loops: CDR1 KGHDR, CDR2 SFDVKD. This CDR3 has 19 residues. With 2 bases removed from V and 4 bases from J, the gap between germline ends came to 22 bases. The CDR3 loop reads CATSDSRTVASLGTGELFF. The CDR3 bases are TGTGCCACCAGTGATTCGAGGACGGTCGCCAGCCTGGGCACCGGGGAGCTGTTTTTT.

This clonotype was counted many times. This chain uses TRBV7-6 with TRBJ1-3; D is ambiguous. This CDR3 is built from 14 residues. Germline assignment: CDR1 SGHVS and CDR2 FNYEAQ. V was cut by 0 bases and J by 7 bases, with 10 bases left in between. The CDR3 DNA is TGTGCCAGCAGCTTAGCGCCCCGTGGGAACACCATATATTTT. This codes for CASSLAPRGNTIYF.

This clonotype showed up many times. The chain carries TRBV20-1 and TRBJ2-1, with D perhaps matching TRBD2 (6 bases). Germline CDR1 is DFQATT and CDR2 is SNEGSKA (reference sequence). V lost 3 bases and J lost 5, with 14 bases in between. The CDR3 has 14 amino acids. Here the CDR3 DNA reads TGCAGTGCTAGTGACCCGGGAGTCAACAATGAGCAGTTCTTC. It encodes CSASDPGVNNEQFF.

This clonotype appeared many times. This chain joins TRBV20-1 and TRBJ1-2, with D maybe TRBD1 (5 bases). This CDR3 is 17 amino acids long. CDR1 is DFQATT and CDR2 is SNEGSKA in the germline V gene (reference sequence). The V end was cut by 4 bases, the J end by 3 bases, with 24 bases between. CDR3 sequence: CSATPPLGTGKDYGYTF. As DNA, the CDR3 is TGCAGTGCTACCCCCCCCCTCGGGACGGGAAAGGACTATGGCTACACCTTC.

This clonotype is labeled medium-sized. The V gene is TRBV7-2, the J gene TRBJ2-1, with D unresolved. The V end lost 6 bases, the J end lost 6 bases, and 12 bases lay between the germline ends. Germline-derived CDR1 and CDR2 are SGHTA and FQGNSA. The CDR3 is 13 residues long. The CDR3 sequence is CASRWQAGNEQFF. CDR3 DNA sequence: TGTGCCAGCAGGTGGCAGGCAGGCAATGAGCAGTTCTTC.

This clonotype was found many times. CDR3 DNA: TGTGCCAGCAGCCTAACCGGGACCTCCACAAACACCATATATTTT. Translating it yields CASSLTGTSTNTIYF. The chain recombines TRBV5-8 with TRBJ1-3; the D gene is possibly TRBD1 (5 bases). V was clipped by 4 bases and J by 6 bases, with 17 bases between them. Per germline, CDR1 SGHTS and CDR2 YDEGEE. The CDR3 contains 15 residues.

The V and J genes are TRBV7-8 and TRBJ1-6; D gene ambiguous. The ends were cut back, 8 bases at V and 5 bases at J, with 22 bases in the middle. This CDR3 region has 17 residues. CDR1 is SGHVS and CDR2 is FQNEAQ in the germline V gene. CDR3 amino acids: CASQSGLAVPHNSPLHF. CDR3 in DNA: TGTGCCAGCCAAAGCGGGCTAGCGGTCCCCCATAATTCACCCCTCCACTTT.

The V and J genes are TRBV10-2 and TRBJ2-5; D unclear. Germline CDR1 is WSHSY and CDR2 is SAAADI. This CDR3 is 14 amino acids long. V lost 5 bases to trimming and J lost 1 base, with 11 bases between them. CDR3 DNA sequence: TGCGCCAGCAGTAGCAGTAACCCCCAAGAGACCCAGTACTTC. Its protein product is CASSSSNPQETQYF.

In nucleotides, the CDR3 is TGCAGTGCTAGAGATCGGAGGGGCCTCTATGGCTACACCTTC. Its protein product is CSARDRRGLYGYTF. This chain connects TRBV20-1 to TRBJ1-2, with D perhaps TRBD1 (5 bases). Per the germline V gene, CDR1 is DFQATT and CDR2 is SNEGSKA (reference sequence). This CDR3 has 14 amino acids. The V end lost 0 bases, the J end lost 4 bases, and 12 bases lay between the germline ends.

This rearrangement joins TRBV7-9 to TRBJ1-1, with 7 bases matching TRBD1. This CDR3 is 12 amino acids long. The V segment lost 1 base and the J segment 11 bases; nucleotides outside the gene matches: 4. Germline loops: CDR1 SEHNR, CDR2 FQNEAQ (reference sequence). CDR3 in DNA: TGTGCCAGCAGCTTAGATACAGGGGAGGCTTTCTTT. It is translated as CASSLDTGEAFF.

V is TRBV18 and J is TRBJ2-1, with 8 bases aligning to TRBD2. After removal of 8 bases from V and 0 bases from J, the junction contained 12 bases not matched to a gene. Germline V CDR1 and CDR2: KGHSH, LQKENI. The CDR3 length is 17 residues. The CDR3 sequence is CASPRTSNRGSYNEQFF. In DNA form, the CDR3 reads TGTGCCAGCCCTCGGACTAGCAATAGGGGCTCCTACAATGAGCAGTTCTTC.

This clonotype showed up many times. This chain links TRBV15 with TRBJ2-5; the D is unclear. V dropped 1 base and J dropped 2 bases, with 8 bases sitting between them. The germline gives CDR1 LNHNV, CDR2 YYDKDF (reference sequence). The CDR3 is made up of 14 amino acids. In nucleotides, the CDR3 is TGTGCCACCAGCAGAGCGCCACCACAAGAGACCCAGTACTTC. This sequence encodes CATSRAPPQETQYF. Looking up the rest from reference TRBV15 and TRBJ2-5 gives the full variable domain: DAMVIQNPRYQVTQFGKPVTLSCSQTLNHNVMYWYQQKSSQAPKLLFHYYDKDFNNEADTPDNFQSRRPNTSFCFLDIRSPGLGDTAMYLCATSRAPPQETQYFGPGTRLLVL.

The V and J genes are TRBV18 and TRBJ2-1; D is possibly TRBD1 or TRBD2 (5 bases each). The V gene lost 4 bases and the J gene lost 2 bases, with 9 bases spanning the gap. This CDR3 spans 14 amino acids. Germline V CDR1 and CDR2: KGHSH, LQKENI. CDR3 coding DNA: TGTGCCAGCTCACTCCGGGACGCCTACAATGAGCAGTTCTTC. This gives the protein CASSLRDAYNEQFF.

The chain couples TRBV7-9 to TRBJ2-5; D may be TRBD1 or TRBD2 (5 bases each). The V and J ends lost 3 bases and 1 base respectively, with 9 bases between them. CDR3 length: 14 residues. CDR1 is SEHNR and CDR2 is FQNEAQ in the germline V gene (reference sequence). The CDR3 spells CASSFVGGQETQYF. The CDR3, as DNA: TGTGCCAGCAGCTTCGTTGGGGGCCAAGAGACCCAGTACTTC.

At least ten counts were recorded for this clonotype. The chain uses TRBV11-3 and TRBJ2-2, with 8 nucleotides matching TRBD2. J was trimmed by 0 bases and V by 0 bases; bases with no gene match: 3. This CDR3 has 17 residues. Germline loops: CDR1 SGHNT, CDR2 YENEEA. CDR3 sequence (DNA): TGTGCCAGCAGCTTAGACGGGGGGGTCCCGAACACCGGGGAGCTGTTTTTT. Residues: CASSLDGGVPNTGELFF.

Points on this clonotype: Sequence at one end of the junction differs from germline and may be a read error. The genes are TRBV7-2 and TRBJ1-2; TRBD1 aligns across 10 bases. The length of the CDR3 is 15 residues. Germline lookup yields CDR1 SGHTA and CDR2 FQGNSA. The CDR3 DNA reads as TGTGCCGGCAGCCGCAGTCCCGGGACAGGGGACGGCTATACCTTC. This encodes CAGSRSPGTGDGYTF.

The rearrangement links TRBV7-2 to TRBJ2-1, with D perhaps TRBD1 (6 bases). The germline V and J ends were trimmed by 1 base and 12 bases, with 22 bases remaining between them. Germline CDR1 reads SGHTA; CDR2 reads FQGNSA. The CDR3 length is 16 residues. The DNA for the CDR3 is TGTGCCAGCAGCTTAGACAGGGTTGCTAGCACAGATACGCAGTTCTTC. Its protein product is CASSLDRVASTDTQFF. Together with reference TRBV7-2 and TRBJ2-1, the CDR3 gives the full variable domain: GAGVSQSPSNKVTEKGKDVELRCDPISGHTALYWYRQSLGQGLEFLIYFQGNSAPDKSGLPSDRFSAERTGGSVSTLTIQRTQQEDSAVYLCASSLDRVASTDTQFFGPGTRLTVL.

This clonotype has a count of ten or more. The chain employs TRBV24-1 and TRBJ2-2; TRBD1 agrees at 7 bases. CDR1 KGHDR and CDR2 SFDVKD come from the germline V gene. The CDR3 spans 16 residues. V lost 2 bases to trimming and J lost 8 bases; unmatched junction nucleotides: 10. The CDR3 bases are TGTGCCACCAGTGATTCCGGGCGAGGGGGCGGAGGGGAGCTGTTTTTT. It specifies CATSDSGRGGGGELFF.

The chain carries TRBV20-1 and TRBJ1-1, with TRBD1 matching 7 bases. J gave up 1 base and V 2 bases, and 7 bases lay outside the gene matches. Germline V gene lookup returns CDR1 DFQATT and CDR2 SNEGSKA (reference sequence). The CDR3 consists of 15 residues. Here the CDR3 reads CSARRQGRRNTEAFF. CDR3 in DNA: TGCAGTGCTAGAAGACAGGGCCGGCGGAACACTGAAGCTTTCTTT.

The chain carries TRBV7-2 and TRBJ2-1; 10 bases map to TRBD2. V gave up 1 base and J gave up 6 bases; unmatched junction bases: 9. Germline assignment: CDR1 SGHTA and CDR2 FQGNSA. The CDR3 is made up of 17 amino acids. CDR3 sequence: CASSLVLAGEQVNEQFF. CDR3 sequence (DNA): TGTGCCAGCAGCTTAGTTCTAGCGGGAGAGCAGGTCAATGAGCAGTTCTTC.

The rearrangement uses TRBV7-9 and TRBJ2-7; D unresolved. CDR3 length: 11 residues. The V gene's germline CDR1 is SEHNR and CDR2 FQNEAQ (reference sequence). Trimming took 11 bases from V and 7 from J, leaving 15 bases between them. In nucleotides, the CDR3 is TGTGCCCTATCCAAGAAGGCAGAGCAGTACTTC. This sequence encodes CALSKKAEQYF.

The gene calls are TRBV5-1 and TRBJ1-2; no clear D gene. This CDR3 is 15 amino acids long. V lost 5 bases and J 0 bases, leaving 14 bases between the germline ends. Germline V gene lookup returns CDR1 SGHRS and CDR2 YFSETQ. The CDR3 sequence is CASRPGGPTNYGYTF. The CDR3 nucleotides are TGCGCCAGCAGGCCCGGAGGGCCCACTAACTATGGCTACACCTTC. Complete variable domain (other parts from reference TRBV5-1 and TRBJ1-2): KAGVTQTPRYLIKTRGQQVTLSCSPISGHRSVSWYQQTPGQGLQFLFEYFSETQRNKGNFPGRFSGRQFSNSRSEMNVSTLELGDSALYLCASRPGGPTNYGYTFGSGTRLTVV.

The chain carries TRBV20-1 and TRBJ1-1, with no clear D. The V end lost 5 bases, the J end lost 1 base, and 11 bases lay between the germline ends. Germline V lookup: CDR1 DFQATT, CDR2 SNEGSKA (reference sequence). This CDR3 spans 13 amino acids. CDR3 DNA: TGCAGTGCTCGGAGCGGGAGGAACACTGAAGCTTTCTTT. Residues: CSARSGRNTEAFF.

For the CDR3, the DNA is TGTGCCAGCTCCGGGACCGGCACAGATACGCAGTATTTT. The encoded protein is CASSGTGTDTQYF. The chain recombines TRBV25-1 with TRBJ2-3; perhaps D is TRBD1 or TRBD2 (5 bases each). The V gene lost 8 bases and the J gene lost 1 base, with 10 bases spanning the gap. The V gene's germline CDR1 is MGHDK and CDR2 SYGVNS. The CDR3 runs 13 residues.

This clonotype came up many times. This sequence joins TRBV6-5 and TRBJ1-1, with a possible D match to TRBD1 (5 bases). Between the trimmed V and J ends, which lost 5 bases and 5 bases, there was a span of 12 bases. Germline-derived CDR1 and CDR2 are MNHEY and SVGAGI. This CDR3 is 13 amino acids long. CDR3 loop: CASSANRHTEAFF. The DNA of the CDR3 is TGTGCCAGCAGTGCGAACAGGCATACTGAAGCTTTCTTT.